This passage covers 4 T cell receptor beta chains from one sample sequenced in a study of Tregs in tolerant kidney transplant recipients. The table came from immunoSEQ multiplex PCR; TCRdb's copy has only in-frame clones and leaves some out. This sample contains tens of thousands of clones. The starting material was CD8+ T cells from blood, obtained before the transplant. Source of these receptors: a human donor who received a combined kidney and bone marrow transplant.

The CDR3 bases that were read are TGTGCCATCAGCTCTCTGGGACAGGGGGCTACAGATACG. This encodes CAISSLGQGATDT. In full, the CDR3 reads CAISSLGQGATDTQYF. The chain is built from TRBV10-3 and TRBJ2-3; 12 nucleotides agree with TRBD1. The read is 3 residues too short to cover the CDR3 end, so that end is filled in from the germline J gene. CDR3 length: 16 residues. Germline values: CDR1 ENHRY, CDR2 SYGVKD. J was trimmed by 3 bases and V by 6 bases; bases with no gene match: 7.

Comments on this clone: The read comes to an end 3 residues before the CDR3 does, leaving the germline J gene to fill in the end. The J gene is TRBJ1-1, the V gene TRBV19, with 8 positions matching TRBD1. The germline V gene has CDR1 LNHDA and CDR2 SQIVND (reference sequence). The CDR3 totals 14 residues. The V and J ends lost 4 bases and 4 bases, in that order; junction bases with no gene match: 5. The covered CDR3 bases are TGTGCCAGTAGTACTTGGGACAGGACCACTGAA. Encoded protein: CASSTWDRTTE. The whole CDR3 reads CASSTWDRTTEAFF.

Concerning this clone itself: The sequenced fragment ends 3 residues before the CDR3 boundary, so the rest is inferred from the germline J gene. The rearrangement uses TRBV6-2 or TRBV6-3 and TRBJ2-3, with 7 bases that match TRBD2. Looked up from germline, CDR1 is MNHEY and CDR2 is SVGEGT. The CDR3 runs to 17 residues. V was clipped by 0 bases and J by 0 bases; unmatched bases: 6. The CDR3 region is CASSYSGGSLSTDTQYF. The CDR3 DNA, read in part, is TGTGCCAGCAGTTACTCCGGGGGGTCCCTTAGCACAGATACG.

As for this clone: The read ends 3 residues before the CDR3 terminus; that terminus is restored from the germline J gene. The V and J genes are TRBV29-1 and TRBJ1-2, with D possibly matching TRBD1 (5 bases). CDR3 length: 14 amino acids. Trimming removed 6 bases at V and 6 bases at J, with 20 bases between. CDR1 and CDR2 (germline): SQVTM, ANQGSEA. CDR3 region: CSVGGDGRGDGYTF. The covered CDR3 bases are TGCAGCGTGGGAGGGGACGGCCGGGGGGATGGC.